This T cell receptor beta chain was sequenced for a study of CD8+ T cells in alopecia areata. Once RNA had been extracted, it was reverse transcribed into cDNA to act as the sequencing template. Clones were sequenced by immunoSEQ multiplex PCR, and TCRdb holds only the in-frame ones, with some missing. The data contain 170,000 or so clones, 50% to 65% of them singletons. Germline loops: CDR1 LGHNT, CDR2 FRNRAP. Trimming removed 7 bases at V and 6 bases at J, with 15 bases between. CDR3 length: 13 residues. This clone was counted between two and nine times. As to treatment: oral pan-JAK inhibitor, 5-10 mg twice daily. Patients with alopecia areata provided lesional scalp punch biopsies as well as peripheral blood. Researchers picked out CD4+ and CD8+ T cells from PBMCs by sorting.

The sample here was CD8+ T cells sorted from blood, taken at week 24, from a patient treated with tofacitinib. This clonotype was sampled from a human donor with alopecia areata. This chain joins TRBV12-5 and TRBJ1-2; no clear D. The CDR3 spells CASAAGGGNGYTF. Here the CDR3 DNA reads TGTGCTAGTGCCGCCGGAGGAGGAAATGGCTACACCTTC. Full variable domain (rest looked up from reference TRBV12-5 and TRBJ1-2): DARVTQTPRHKVTEMGQEVTMRCQPILGHNTVFWYRQTMMQGLELLAYFRNRAPLDDSGMPKDRFSAEMPDATLATLKIQPSEPRDSAVYFCASAAGGGNGYTFGSGTRLTVV.